The clone carrying this T cell receptor (beta chain) was found a few times. The antigen remains undetermined. The TCRbeta library was prepared with unique molecular identifiers. MiXCR was run by TCRdb on the PCR reads, yielding one entry per CDR3 protein. The profile covers 100,000 to 130,000 distinct CDR3 sequences, with approximately 6% appearing a single time and approximately 25% taken by the ten largest. This sample was taken from a study of T-cell reconstitution after alpha-beta-depleted transplantation in children. Overall study results and limits: Newly produced T cells mostly provided counts and TCRbeta diversity after one year, as hyperexpanded clones declined. Some patients showed high day-60 TCRbeta diversity, which derived from surviving recipient T cells and thymic progenitors. Alpha-beta T cells present about two months after transplant were reported to originate from several hundred expanded graft clones.

The CDR3 is 16 residues long. The germline gives CDR1 MNHEY, CDR2 SVGEGT. J was trimmed by 5 bases and V by 5 bases; bases with no gene match: 7. This sequence originates from a male patient under 10 years old who had a stem cell transplant for acute lymphoblastic leukemia, so the T cells may come from the graft donor. This chain links TRBV6-2 or TRBV6-3 with TRBJ2-3, with 13 nucleotides matching TRBD2. Here the sequenced sample was PBMCs, mostly from graft donor cells, taken 360 days after TCRalphabeta/CD19-depleted stem cell transplant. DNA of the CDR3: TGTGCCAGCAGTCGGACTAGCGGGGGAACCGGAGATACGCAGTATTTT. Translation gives CASSRTSGGTGDTQYF.